This T cell receptor beta chain was obtained from a study of Ad26.COV2.S vaccination and SARS-CoV-2 variants. Study-level background: Ad26.COV2.S, an intramuscular injection, was given once or twice 56 days apart. General observations from the study: Possibly, TCR breadth and depth analyses underestimated total T cell responses.

Some clones are missing from TCRdb's copy, which holds only in-frame ones; the method was immunoSEQ multiplex PCR. Of about 400,000 clones listed, 83% are singletons. Notes on this clone: Its antigen remains unknown.

Treatment here: over 15 received Ad26.COV2.S at low or high dose, single or two shots; several received placebo; per-sample allocation not given. Specimen acquisition occurred on day 63 following the initial vaccine or placebo injection. This CDR3 comprises 12 residues. The germline gives CDR1 SGHTA, CDR2 FQGTGA. Trimming removed 5 bases from V and 7 bases from J, with 6 bases in between. V is TRBV7-3 and J is TRBJ1-6; D not resolved. This sample comprised peripheral blood, obtained in a trial of Ad26.COV2.S vaccine versus placebo. The sequence derives from a person aged 18 to 65 who received the Ad26.COV2.S COVID-19 vaccine or a placebo. CDR3 coding DNA: TGTGCCAGCAGCACGGGGAATTCACCCCTCCACTTT. This translates into CASSTGNSPLHF.